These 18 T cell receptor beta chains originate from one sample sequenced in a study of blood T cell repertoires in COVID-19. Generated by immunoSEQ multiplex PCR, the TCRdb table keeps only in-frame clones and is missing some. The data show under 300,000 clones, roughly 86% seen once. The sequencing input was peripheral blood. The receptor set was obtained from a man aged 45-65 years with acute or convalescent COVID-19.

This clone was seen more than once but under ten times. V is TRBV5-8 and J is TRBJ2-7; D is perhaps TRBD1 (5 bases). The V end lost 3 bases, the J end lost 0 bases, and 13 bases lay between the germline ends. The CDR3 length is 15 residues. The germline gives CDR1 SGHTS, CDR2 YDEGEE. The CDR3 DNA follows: TGTGCCAGCAGCTCACGCCCAGGGTCCTCCTACGAGCAGTACTTC. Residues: CASSSRPGSSYEQYF. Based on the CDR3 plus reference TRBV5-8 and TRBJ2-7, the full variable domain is EAGVTQSPTHLIKTRGQQATLRCSPISGHTSVYWYQQALGLGLQFLLWYDEGEERNRGNFPPRFSGRQFPNYSSELNVNALELEDSALYLCASSSRPGSSYEQYFGPGTRLTVT.

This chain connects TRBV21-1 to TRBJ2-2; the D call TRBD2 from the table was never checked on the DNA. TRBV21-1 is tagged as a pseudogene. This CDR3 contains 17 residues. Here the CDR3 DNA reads TGTGCCAGGGAAAAAAACGACCTACTAGCGGGAACCGGGGAGCTGTTTTTT. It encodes CAREKNDLLAGTGELFF.

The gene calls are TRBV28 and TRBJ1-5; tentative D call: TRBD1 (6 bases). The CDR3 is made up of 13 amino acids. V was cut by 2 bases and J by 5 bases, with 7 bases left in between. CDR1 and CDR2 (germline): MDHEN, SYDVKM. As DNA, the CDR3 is TGTGCCAGCAGTTTACAGGGGTATCAGCCCCAGCATTTT. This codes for CASSLQGYQPQHF.

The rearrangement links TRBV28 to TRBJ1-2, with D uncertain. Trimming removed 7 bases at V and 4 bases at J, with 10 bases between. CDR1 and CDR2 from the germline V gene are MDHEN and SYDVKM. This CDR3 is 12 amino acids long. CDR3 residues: CASNSVIYGYTF. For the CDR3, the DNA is TGTGCCAGCAACTCCGTAATCTATGGCTACACCTTC.

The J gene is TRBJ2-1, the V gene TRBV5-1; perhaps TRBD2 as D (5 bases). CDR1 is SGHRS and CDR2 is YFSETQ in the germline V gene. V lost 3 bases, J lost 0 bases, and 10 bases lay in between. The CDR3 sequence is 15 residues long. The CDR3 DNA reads TGCGCCAGCAGCTGGACTGCGAGCTCCTACAATGAGCAGTTCTTC. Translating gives CASSWTASSYNEQFF.

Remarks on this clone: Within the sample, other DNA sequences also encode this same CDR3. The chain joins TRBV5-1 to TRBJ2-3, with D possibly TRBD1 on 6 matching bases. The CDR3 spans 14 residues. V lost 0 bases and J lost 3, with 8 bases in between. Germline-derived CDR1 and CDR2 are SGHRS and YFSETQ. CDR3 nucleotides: TGCGCCAGCAGCTTGGAAGGGGGAACAGATACGCAGTATTTT. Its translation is CASSLEGGTDTQYF.

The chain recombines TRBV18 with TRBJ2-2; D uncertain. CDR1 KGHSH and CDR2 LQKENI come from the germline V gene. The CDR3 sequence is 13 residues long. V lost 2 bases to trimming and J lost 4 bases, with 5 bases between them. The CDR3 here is CASSPGVTGELFF. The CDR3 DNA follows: TGTGCCAGCTCACCAGGAGTCACCGGGGAGCTGTTTTTT.

This chain's CDR3 is CASSLASGYNEQFF. The CDR3, as DNA: TGTGCCAGCAGCTTAGCGAGCGGGTACAATGAGCAGTTCTTC. V is TRBV11-2 and J is TRBJ2-1; the D gene is possibly TRBD2 (6 bases). Germline loops: CDR1 SGHAT, CDR2 FQNNGV. The CDR3 is made up of 14 amino acids. Between the trimmed V and J ends, which lost 1 base and 4 bases, there was a span of 8 bases.

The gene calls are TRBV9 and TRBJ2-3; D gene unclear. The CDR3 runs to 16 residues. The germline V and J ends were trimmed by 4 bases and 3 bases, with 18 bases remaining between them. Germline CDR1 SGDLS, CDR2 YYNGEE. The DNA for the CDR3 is TGTGCCAGCAGCTCCCCGACGGGTGGTGGGACAGATACGCAGTATTTT. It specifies CASSSPTGGGTDTQYF.

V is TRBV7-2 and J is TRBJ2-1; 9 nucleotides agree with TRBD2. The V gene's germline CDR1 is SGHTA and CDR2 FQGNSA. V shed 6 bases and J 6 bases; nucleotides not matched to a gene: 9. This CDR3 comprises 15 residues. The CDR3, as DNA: TGTGCCAGCAGTCCAGCGGGAGGACGGGGCAATGAGCAGTTCTTC. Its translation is CASSPAGGRGNEQFF.

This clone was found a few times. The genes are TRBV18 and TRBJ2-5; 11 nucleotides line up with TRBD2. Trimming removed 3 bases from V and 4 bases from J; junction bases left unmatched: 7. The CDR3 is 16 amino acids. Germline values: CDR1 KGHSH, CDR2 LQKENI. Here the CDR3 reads CASSPSTSGKLETQYF. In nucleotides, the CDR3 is TGTGCCAGCTCACCTTCGACTAGCGGGAAGCTAGAGACCCAGTACTTC. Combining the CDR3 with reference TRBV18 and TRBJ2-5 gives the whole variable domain NAGVMQNPRHLVRRRGQEARLRCSPMKGHSHVYWYRQLPEEGLKFMVYLQKENIIDESGMPKERFSAEFPKEGPSILRIQQVVRGDSAAYFCASSPSTSGKLETQYFGPGTRLLVL.

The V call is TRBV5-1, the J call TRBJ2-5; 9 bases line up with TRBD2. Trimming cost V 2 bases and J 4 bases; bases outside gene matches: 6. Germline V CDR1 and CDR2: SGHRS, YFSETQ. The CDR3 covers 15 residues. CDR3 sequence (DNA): TGCGCCAGCAGCTTCACGCTAGCGGGGTTAGAGACCCAGTACTTC. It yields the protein CASSFTLAGLETQYF.

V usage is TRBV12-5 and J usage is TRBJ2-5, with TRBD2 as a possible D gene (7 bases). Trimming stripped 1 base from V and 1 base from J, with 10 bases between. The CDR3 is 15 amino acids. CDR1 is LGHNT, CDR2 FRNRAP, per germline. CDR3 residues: CASGLERGGQETQYF. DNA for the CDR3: TGTGCTAGTGGTTTGGAAAGGGGGGGCCAAGAGACCCAGTACTTC.

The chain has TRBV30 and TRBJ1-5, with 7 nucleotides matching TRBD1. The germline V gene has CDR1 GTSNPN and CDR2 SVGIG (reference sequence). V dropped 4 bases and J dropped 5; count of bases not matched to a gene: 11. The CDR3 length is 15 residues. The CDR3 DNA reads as TGTGCCTGGAACAGGGGCGGGGGGCCATATCAGCCCCAGCATTTT. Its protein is CAWNRGGGPYQPQHF.

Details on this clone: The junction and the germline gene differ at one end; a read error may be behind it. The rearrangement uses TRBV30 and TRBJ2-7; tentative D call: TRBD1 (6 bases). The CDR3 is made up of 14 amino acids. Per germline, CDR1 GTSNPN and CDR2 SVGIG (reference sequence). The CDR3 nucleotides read TGTGCCTGGTGTGTGGGGTGGGGGCCGGGCGAGCAGTACTTC. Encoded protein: CAWCVGWGPGEQYF.

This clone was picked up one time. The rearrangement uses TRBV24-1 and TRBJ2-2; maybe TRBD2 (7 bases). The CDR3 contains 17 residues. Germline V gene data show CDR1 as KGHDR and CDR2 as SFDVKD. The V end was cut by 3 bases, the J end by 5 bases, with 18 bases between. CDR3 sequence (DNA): TGTGCCACCAGTGATCTGGGGGGGGCCACGAGTACCGGGGAGCTGTTTTTT. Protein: CATSDLGGATSTGELFF.

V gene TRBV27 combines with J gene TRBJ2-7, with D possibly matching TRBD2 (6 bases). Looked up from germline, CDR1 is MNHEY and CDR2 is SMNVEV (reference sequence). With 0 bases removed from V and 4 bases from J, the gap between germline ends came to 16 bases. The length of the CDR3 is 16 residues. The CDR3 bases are TGTGCCAGCAGTTTATCGCTGGGCGGGATAGGGTACGAGCAGTACTTC. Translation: CASSLSLGGIGYEQYF.

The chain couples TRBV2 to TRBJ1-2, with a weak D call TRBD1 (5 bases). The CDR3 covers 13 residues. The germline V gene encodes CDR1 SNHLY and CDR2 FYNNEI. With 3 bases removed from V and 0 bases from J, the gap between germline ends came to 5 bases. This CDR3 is CASSDRANYGYTF. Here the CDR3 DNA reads TGTGCCAGCAGTGACAGGGCTAACTATGGCTACACCTTC.